The TCR beta chain under discussion was sequenced for a study of T-cell reconstitution after alpha-beta-depleted transplantation in children. Whole-study results and caveats: T-cell counts and diversity were attributed mostly to newly produced T cells one year after transplant. Approximately two months post-transplant, alpha-beta T cells reportedly originated from several hundred expanded graft clones. Recipient T cells and thymic progenitors that survived gave rise to the high TCRbeta diversity observed at day 60 in some patients.

This clonotype appeared many times. The antigen remains undetermined. This sample's TCRbeta library carried unique molecular identifier barcodes. One entry per CDR3 protein results from TCRdb running MiXCR on the PCR reads. Here the sample spans 280,000 or so distinct CDR3 sequences, 11% being singletons. The source is a male patient aged 2 to 9 who had a stem cell transplant for chronic granulomatous disease, so the T cells may come from the graft donor. The sequenced sample was peripheral blood, obtained 180 days after TCRalphabeta/CD19-depleted stem cell transplant.

CDR3 region: CATSRADSGSGEQFF. CDR3 in DNA: TGTGCCACCAGCAGAGCCGATAGCGGGAGCGGTGAGCAGTTCTTC. This chain uses TRBV15 with TRBJ2-1; 9 bases fit TRBD2. V lost 1 base to trimming and J lost 9 bases; unmatched junction nucleotides: 7. The CDR3 covers 15 residues. The germline gives CDR1 LNHNV, CDR2 YYDKDF (reference sequence).